This T cell receptor (beta chain) is from a study of beta chain features in type 1 diabetes. Study-level points and caveats: When Type 1 diabetes patients were examined, their TCRB CDR3s proved moderately but significantly shorter in all four CD4+ subsets.

Sequenced material consisted of expressed TCRB transcripts (all of the isolated RNA was reverse transcribed). Sequenced by immunoSEQ multiplex PCR; TCRdb stores in-frame clones only, minus some. The top ten clones hold about 0.016% of a sample with some 350,000 clones, about 14% of them seen once. Blood was drawn once from each donor into heparinised tubes. The draws averaged roughly 120 mL. Purity of each sorted population was above 98%. V lost 7 bases and J lost 2; bases outside the gene matches: 15. CDR1 and CDR2 (germline): LNHDA, SQIVND (reference sequence). The CDR3 covers 19 residues. About this clone itself: What it binds is unknown.

The chain employs TRBV19 and TRBJ2-6, with 9 nucleotides matching TRBD1. Material: naive CD4+ T cells from blood. This TCR was sampled from a woman aged 18-30 years with type 1 diabetes. The CDR3 here is CASISDQGQGLAGANVLTF. The CDR3 nucleotides read TGTGCCAGTATAAGTGATCAGGGACAGGGTCTTGCTGGGGCCAACGTCCTGACTTTC. Full variable domain (rest looked up from reference TRBV19 and TRBJ2-6): DGGITQSPKYLFRKEGQNVTLSCEQNLNHDAMYWYRQDPGQGLRLIYYSQIVNDFQKGDIAEGYSVSREKKESFPLTVTSAQKNPTAFYLCASISDQGQGLAGANVLTFGAGSRLTVL.